These 13 T cell receptor beta chains were all obtained from the same sample, sequenced in a study of cytomegalovirus exposure and HLA in healthy donors. The PCR made use of 60 Vbeta and 13 Jbeta primers. Using immunoSEQ multiplex PCR, the repertoire was profiled, and TCRdb retains in-frame clones only, with some absent. The sample lists 110,000 to 150,000 clones, about 80% occurring once. Sequences were obtained from PBMCs. These receptors were collected from a woman aged 18-29 years in good health and CMV-seropositive.

The rearrangement links TRBV14 to TRBJ2-7; D is possibly TRBD2 (5 bases). This CDR3 has 14 residues. Germline V gene lookup returns CDR1 SGHDN and CDR2 FVKESK. V was trimmed by 4 bases and J by 0 bases, leaving 10 bases between them. The DNA of the CDR3 is TGTGCCAGCAGCCCCCTTGGAGGCTCCTACGAGCAGTACTTC. Translation: CASSPLGGSYEQYF.

The chain carries TRBV28 and TRBJ2-7; TRBD2 agrees at 14 bases. With 6 bases clipped from V and 0 bases from J, the junction kept 10 bases outside the gene matches. This CDR3 is 18 amino acids long. Germline values: CDR1 MDHEN, CDR2 SYDVKM. The CDR3 coding sequence is TGTGCCAGCAGCTCGACTAGCGGGGGGGTTCAAAGCTCCTACGAGCAGTACTTC. Protein sequence: CASSSTSGGVQSSYEQYF. Together with reference TRBV28 and TRBJ2-7, the CDR3 gives the full variable domain: DVKVTQSSRYLVKRTGEKVFLECVQDMDHENMFWYRQDPGLGLRLIYFSYDVKMKEKGDIPEGYSVSREKKERFSLILESASTNQTSMYLCASSSTSGGVQSSYEQYFGPGTRLTVT.

The chain links TRBV11-2 to TRBJ2-1; 15 bases fit TRBD2. V shed 0 bases and J 2 bases; nucleotides not matched to a gene: 5. This CDR3 has 19 residues. Looked up from germline, CDR1 is SGHAT and CDR2 is FQNNGV. Here the CDR3 DNA reads TGTGCCAGCAGCTTAGAGGGACTAGCGGGGGGTCCCGCCTACAATGAGCAGTTCTTC. This sequence encodes CASSLEGLAGGPAYNEQFF.

The chain couples TRBV5-6 to TRBJ2-7; 7 bases agree with TRBD1. The CDR3 spans 16 residues. Germline loops: CDR1 SGHDT, CDR2 YYEEEE. V lost 0 bases to trimming and J lost 4 bases; unmatched junction nucleotides: 10. CDR3 in DNA: TGTGCCAGCAGCTTGGGTAACAGGGGCGTCGTTTACGAGCAGTACTTC. The encoded protein is CASSLGNRGVVYEQYF.

The chain uses TRBV19 and TRBJ1-5; D is possibly TRBD1 (6 bases). Germline CDR1 reads LNHDA; CDR2 reads SQIVND (reference sequence). Between the trimmed V and J ends, which lost 5 bases and 1 base, there was a span of 12 bases. The CDR3 has 15 amino acids. In DNA, the CDR3 is TGTGCCAGTAGTGTCTGGGGGCGAAGCAATCAGCCCCAGCATTTT. Its protein product is CASSVWGRSNQPQHF.

J is TRBJ2-5 and V is TRBV19; the match to TRBD1 covers 8 bases. Germline CDR1 and CDR2: LNHDA and SQIVND (reference sequence). The CDR3 consists of 14 residues. J was trimmed by 4 bases and V by 5 bases; bases with no gene match: 6. CDR3 residues: CASSQGARGETQYF. The CDR3 DNA sequence: TGTGCCAGTAGTCAGGGGGCGCGAGGAGAGACCCAGTACTTC.

V gene TRBV5-4 combines with J gene TRBJ1-1; tentative D call: TRBD1 (6 bases). The V end was cut by 1 base, the J end by 0 bases, with 10 bases between. This CDR3 contains 15 residues. The V gene's germline CDR1 is SGHNT and CDR2 YYREEE (reference sequence). The CDR3 is CASSLYGGLNTEAFF. As DNA, the CDR3 is TGTGCCAGCAGCTTGTATGGGGGCCTGAACACTGAAGCTTTCTTT.

The chain employs TRBV5-1 and TRBJ2-3; 8 bases fit TRBD1. Germline V CDR1 and CDR2: SGHRS, YFSETQ. Trimming at V came to 5 bases and at J to 1 base, leaving 12 bases not matched to a gene. The CDR3 is 17 amino acids. The chain's CDR3 is CASSFRSGQGRTDTQYF. The CDR3 nucleotides are TGCGCCAGCAGTTTTCGCTCAGGACAGGGACGCACAGATACGCAGTATTTT.

The chain couples TRBV6-1 to TRBJ2-1; 12 bases align to TRBD2. V was pared by 6 bases and J by 9 bases, with 9 bases of the junction left unmatched. The CDR3 contains 15 residues. The germline V gene has CDR1 MNHNS and CDR2 SASEGT. The CDR3 region has the DNA TGTGCCAGCAGATCCGGGACTAGCGGGCAAGGTGAGCAGTTCTTC. Its protein product is CASRSGTSGQGEQFF.

This clone was counted between two and nine times. The chain is built from TRBV11-2 and TRBJ2-1; maybe TRBD2 (5 bases). Between the trimmed V and J ends, which lost 1 base and 4 bases, there was a span of 20 bases. CDR1 SGHAT and CDR2 FQNNGV come from the germline V gene. This CDR3 contains 18 residues. The CDR3: CASSLAFPGGLPYNEQFF. Written as DNA, the CDR3 is TGTGCCAGCAGCTTAGCATTCCCGGGCGGACTTCCATACAATGAGCAGTTCTTC.

There are a few counts of this clone. This chain uses TRBV4-3 with TRBJ2-1, with 15 nucleotides matching TRBD2. Trimming took 3 bases from V and 6 from J; bases not matched to a gene: 6. Germline loops: CDR1 LGHNA, CDR2 YSLEER. This CDR3 has 17 residues. CDR3 coding DNA: TGCGCCAGCAGCCACCAGAGGACTAGCGGGGGGGCCAATGAGCAGTTCTTC. Translation: CASSHQRTSGGANEQFF.

The rearrangement joins TRBV11-2 to TRBJ1-1; D gene uncertain. Trimming left V 1 base short and J 5 bases short, with 11 bases between. From germline, CDR1 is SGHAT and CDR2 FQNNGV. This CDR3 has 14 amino acids. The CDR3 coding sequence is TGTGCCAGCAGCTTAGCGCGATTCGATACTGAAGCTTTCTTT. Protein: CASSLARFDTEAFF.

This clone showed up just a few times. The chain has TRBV11-2 and TRBJ2-7; 10 nucleotides line up with TRBD1. The CDR3 is 14 residues long. The J segment lost 6 bases and the V segment lost 5 bases, leaving 7 bases of the junction unmatched. Germline V gives CDR1 SGHAT, CDR2 FQNNGV. The CDR3 DNA is TGTGCCAGCAGCCCAGGGACAGGGGCCGGCGAGCAGTACTTC. Translated: CASSPGTGAGEQYF. Based on the CDR3 plus reference TRBV11-2 and TRBJ2-7, the full variable domain is EAGVAQSPRYKIIEKRQSVAFWCNPISGHATLYWYQQILGQGPKLLIQFQNNGVVDDSQLPKDRFSAERLKGVDSTLKIQPAKLEDSAVYLCASSPGTGAGEQYFGPGTRLTVT.